A single sample gave rise to the 18 T cell receptor beta chains below, sequenced in a study of cytomegalovirus exposure and HLA in healthy donors. The PCR had 60 Vbeta and 13 Jbeta primers. Clones were sequenced by immunoSEQ multiplex PCR, and TCRdb holds only the in-frame ones, with some missing. Here the sample spans about 120,000 clones, around 66% being singletons. Sample: PBMCs. The receptors were sampled from a man between 18 and 35 years old in good health and CMV-seronegative.

A word on this clone: A junction end diverges from the germline sequence, so it may reflect a read error. This chain uses TRBV20-1 with TRBJ1-2; perhaps TRBD1 as D (5 bases). CDR1 DFQATT and CDR2 SNEGSKA come from the germline V gene (reference sequence). The CDR3 length is 10 residues. DNA of the CDR3: TGCAGTGCTAGAGATTCACACAGGTCGTTC. Amino acids: CSARDSHRSF.

The CDR3 sequence is CASSQDERGSWGTEAFF. Written as DNA, the CDR3 is TGTGCCAGCAGCCAAGATGAGCGGGGATCTTGGGGGACTGAAGCTTTCTTT. This chain connects TRBV4-2 to TRBJ1-1; TRBD1 is a possible D gene (5 bases). Trimming cost V 0 bases and J 5 bases, with 19 bases left between them. The germline CDR1 and CDR2 sequences are LGHNA and YNFKEQ. This CDR3 is built from 17 residues.

Only a few counts were recorded for this clone. The V call is TRBV4-2, the J call TRBJ2-7, with TRBD1 identical over 7 bases. V was clipped by 3 bases and J by 2 bases; unmatched bases: 16. Germline V gives CDR1 LGHNA, CDR2 YNFKEQ. There are 18 residues in the CDR3. CDR3 in amino acids: CASSQPLGTSGQTYEQYF. The CDR3 bases are TGTGCCAGCAGCCAGCCTCTAGGGACCTCGGGACAGACCTACGAGCAGTACTTC.

The CDR3 nucleotides read TGTGCCAGCAGTTTTTTAGGGAGAGATCAGCCCCAGCATTTT. This translates into CASSFLGRDQPQHF. The chain employs TRBV27 and TRBJ1-5; D gene ambiguous. Germline assignment: CDR1 MNHEY and CDR2 SMNVEV (reference sequence). The V and J ends lost 3 bases and 5 bases respectively, with 11 bases between them. The CDR3 contains 14 residues.

In its sample, this clone was seen once. The chain employs TRBV10-3 and TRBJ1-1; maybe TRBD1 (5 bases). V was clipped by 6 bases and J by 1 base, with 18 bases between them. The CDR3 covers 16 residues. Germline CDR1 is ENHRY and CDR2 is SYGVKD. The CDR3 nucleotides read TGTGCCATCAGGCCGCTGGTGGGCAGGGCGAACACTGAAGCTTTCTTT. Translating it yields CAIRPLVGRANTEAFF.

The chain's CDR3 is CASSSTSGVDTQYF. CDR3 sequence (DNA): TGTGCCAGCAGCTCCACTAGCGGGGTAGATACGCAGTATTTT. The rearrangement links TRBV7-7 to TRBJ2-3, with 10 bases lining up with TRBD2. This CDR3 comprises 14 residues. Germline CDR1 is SSHAT and CDR2 is FNYEAQ (reference sequence). J gave up 5 bases and V 4 bases, and 3 bases lay outside the gene matches.

V usage is TRBV29-1 and J usage is TRBJ2-7, with 8 nucleotides matching TRBD1. The CDR3 is made up of 13 amino acids. Germline loops: CDR1 SQVTM, CDR2 ANQGSEA. Germline trimming cut 6 bases from V and 2 bases from J; bases unmatched to any gene: 6. This CDR3 reads CSVATGVPYEQYF. In nucleotides, the CDR3 is TGCAGCGTGGCGACAGGGGTCCCCTACGAGCAGTACTTC.

CDR3 sequence: CASLPRVADTYEQYF. In DNA, the CDR3 is TGTGCCAGCCTCCCCAGGGTAGCTGATACCTACGAGCAGTACTTC. This sequence joins TRBV2 and TRBJ2-5, with D perhaps matching TRBD1 (5 bases). The last part of the DNA fits TRBJ2-7 better; the J call may be wrong. Looked up from germline, CDR1 is SNHLY and CDR2 is FYNNEI. The CDR3 length is 15 residues.

This sequence joins TRBV5-4 and TRBJ2-1; 8 nucleotides line up with TRBD1. V dropped 4 bases and J dropped 9; count of bases not matched to a gene: 9. Germline V gives CDR1 SGHNT, CDR2 YYREEE (reference sequence). This CDR3 has 14 amino acids. The CDR3 DNA follows: TGTGCCAGCAGCACCGGACAGGGTGTTGCTGAGCAGTTCTTC. It codes for CASSTGQGVAEQFF.

The chain couples TRBV10-2 to TRBJ2-1; the D gene is possibly TRBD1 (7 bases). Germline V gene sequence: CDR1 WSHSY, CDR2 SAAADI. V dropped 5 bases and J dropped 9 bases, with 17 bases sitting between them. The CDR3 runs to 14 residues. The CDR3 bases are TGCGCCAGCAGTCACCAGGGGGGCACCGCTGAGCAGTTCTTC. Its protein product is CASSHQGGTAEQFF.

The V call is TRBV11-2, the J call TRBJ2-3; 8 nucleotides align to TRBD1. CDR3 length: 15 amino acids. The germline CDR1 and CDR2 sequences are SGHAT and FQNNGV. V lost 1 base, J lost 4 bases, and 4 bases stayed unmatched. CDR3 coding DNA: TGTGCCAGCAGCTTAGGGACAGGGTTGGCAGATACGCAGTATTTT. This codes for CASSLGTGLADTQYF.

The CDR3 loop reads CATSTRTDPINEQFF. In DNA, the CDR3 is TGTGCCACCAGCACACGGACTGATCCAATTAATGAGCAGTTCTTC. This sequence joins TRBV15 and TRBJ2-1; TRBD2 is a possible D gene (5 bases). The CDR3 consists of 15 residues. CDR1 LNHNV and CDR2 YYDKDF come from the germline V gene (reference sequence). V lost 4 bases and J lost 7, with 17 bases in between.

A few counts support this clone. The rearrangement joins TRBV2 to TRBJ2-6; D gene uncertain. The germline V gene has CDR1 SNHLY and CDR2 FYNNEI. V gave up 4 bases and J gave up 2 bases, with 12 bases separating them. The CDR3 totals 16 residues. The CDR3 bases are TGTGCCAGCAGTGGCGTGTCAGGTGCTGGGGCCAACGTCCTGACTTTC. Residues: CASSGVSGAGANVLTF.

Note on this clone: The germline gene is not matched at one end of the junction; a read error may be the cause. The chain combines TRBV30 with TRBJ2-6; 8 bases match TRBD1. The CDR3 is made up of 15 amino acids. Germline assignment: CDR1 GTSNPN and CDR2 SVGIG (reference sequence). The CDR3 nucleotides read TGTGCCTGGAGGGACAGGGCCTCTAGGGCCAACGTCCTGACTTTC. It codes for CAWRDRASRANVLTF.

A remark on this clone: The junction and the germline gene differ at one end; a read error may be behind it. The chain has TRBV7-9 and TRBJ1-5, with D maybe TRBD1 (6 bases). CDR3 length: 15 amino acids. Germline assignment: CDR1 SEHNR and CDR2 FQNEAQ (reference sequence). CDR3 coding DNA: TGTTCCAGCAGCCCCGAGGGGGGGGTATATCAGCCCCAGCATTTT. Its protein is CSSSPEGGVYQPQHF. The whole variable domain, remainder taken from reference TRBV7-9 and TRBJ1-5, is DTGVSQNPRHKITKRGQNVTFRCDPISEHNRLYWYRQTLGQGPEFLTYFQNEAQLEKSRLLSDRFSAERPKGSFSTLEIQRTEQGDSAMYLCSSSPEGGVYQPQHFGDGTRLSIL.

This chain links TRBV7-2 with TRBJ1-1; D is ambiguous. Deletions cut 5 bases from V and 1 base from J, with 8 bases between. CDR1 and CDR2 from the germline V gene are SGHTA and FQGNSA. The CDR3 is 13 residues long. The DNA of the CDR3 is TGTGCCAGCAGCACCCCAGGGAACACTGAAGCTTTCTTT. Residues: CASSTPGNTEAFF.

CDR3: CASSGRDRESTEAFF. The CDR3 nucleotides are TGTGCCAGCAGCGGCCGGGACAGGGAGAGCACTGAAGCTTTCTTT. The V gene is TRBV11-3, the J gene TRBJ1-1, with TRBD1 matching 9 bases. Trimming cost V 5 bases and J 4 bases; bases outside gene matches: 8. CDR1 is SGHNT, CDR2 YENEEA, per germline. The CDR3 sequence is 15 residues long.

The V call is TRBV7-9, the J call TRBJ2-6; TRBD2 might be the D (6 bases). The CDR3 contains 16 residues. Trimming stripped 0 bases from V and 2 bases from J, with 8 bases between. Germline-derived CDR1 and CDR2 are SEHNR and FQNEAQ (reference sequence). The CDR3 loop is CASSLARGPGANVLTF. The CDR3 DNA is TGTGCCAGCAGCTTAGCGCGGGGACCTGGGGCCAACGTCCTGACTTTC.